Listed here are 13 T cell receptor beta chains from one sample, sequenced in a study of CD8+ T cells in alopecia areata. Extraction of RNA preceded its reverse transcription into cDNA, which served as the sequencing template. The repertoire was sequenced with immunoSEQ multiplex PCR; TCRdb's copy has only in-frame clones and lacks some. The sample contains roughly 250,000 clones, 60% of which appear only once. The treatment is: oral pan-JAK inhibitor, 5-10 mg twice daily. The specimen was CD4+ T cells sorted from blood, collected between weeks 51 and 54, from a patient treated with tofacitinib. These receptors all stem from a human donor with alopecia areata.

This clone was counted between two and nine times. This chain links TRBV5-6 with TRBJ1-2; weak D call: TRBD1 (5 bases). CDR1 and CDR2 from the germline V gene are SGHDT and YYEEEE. The CDR3 is made up of 11 amino acids. The V and J ends lost 3 bases and 8 bases respectively, with 8 bases between them. CDR3 bases: TGTGCCAGCAGCTCCGACAGCGGCTACACCTTC. This encodes CASSSDSGYTF. Based on the CDR3 plus reference TRBV5-6 and TRBJ1-2, the full variable domain is DAGVTQSPTHLIKTRGQQVTLRCSPKSGHDTVSWYQQALGQGPQFIFQYYEEEERQRGNFPDRFSGHQFPNYSSELNVNALLLGDSALYLCASSSDSGYTFGSGTRLTVV.

This clone has a single count. The CDR3 is CSVGAPGVRAEQYF. The DNA for the CDR3 is TGCAGCGTTGGCGCGCCAGGGGTTCGAGCCGAGCAGTACTTC. The rearrangement uses TRBV29-1 and TRBJ2-7; possible D gene TRBD1, 6 bases. This CDR3 has 14 residues. V dropped 4 bases and J dropped 6 bases, with 19 bases sitting between them. Germline CDR1 and CDR2: SQVTM and ANQGSEA.

The chain joins TRBV7-2 to TRBJ1-6; D unclear. CDR3 length equals 12 residues. V shed 4 bases and J shed 8 bases, with 6 bases lying between them. Germline CDR1 and CDR2: SGHTA and FQGNSA. For the CDR3, the DNA is TGTGCCAGCAGCTACCTCGATTCACCCCTCCACTTT. Encoded protein: CASSYLDSPLHF.

The genes are TRBV4-1 and TRBJ2-1; D gene unclear. The CDR3 spans 15 residues. V was trimmed by 0 bases and J by 0 bases, leaving 6 bases between them. Germline V lookup: CDR1 MGHRA, CDR2 YSYEKL. CDR3 in amino acids: CASSQERASYNEQFF. The CDR3, as DNA: TGCGCCAGCAGCCAAGAAAGGGCCTCCTACAATGAGCAGTTCTTC.

CDR3 sequence (DNA): TGTGCCAGCAGTCCAACTTCCTCCTACAATGAGCAGTTCTTC. Protein sequence: CASSPTSSYNEQFF. The J gene is TRBJ2-1, the V gene TRBV6-6, with no clear D. Germline CDR1 reads MNHNY; CDR2 reads SVGAGI (reference sequence). The CDR3 sequence is 14 residues long. Trimming removed 5 bases at V and 0 bases at J, with 8 bases between.

CDR3: CAWSYRSPDRRDTQYF. In nucleotides, the CDR3 is TGTGCCTGGAGTTATAGATCTCCCGACAGGCGAGATACGCAGTATTTT. The chain recombines TRBV30 with TRBJ2-3, with a tentative D call TRBD1 (6 bases). This CDR3 region has 16 residues. V was shortened by 2 bases and J by 5 bases, with 20 bases between the two germline ends. Germline CDR1 and CDR2: GTSNPN and SVGIG (reference sequence).

Remarks on this clone: Other DNA sequences in this sample translate to the same CDR3. The genes are TRBV30 and TRBJ2-3; unclear D gene. This CDR3 is built from 11 residues. V was clipped by 3 bases and J by 4 bases, with 5 bases between them. The germline CDR1 and CDR2 sequences are GTSNPN and SVGIG (reference sequence). The CDR3 nucleotides read TGTGCCTGGAGACCCGCAGATACGCAGTATTTT. As protein: CAWRPADTQYF.

V usage is TRBV10-3 and J usage is TRBJ1-3; unclear D gene. The CDR3 has 15 amino acids. Germline values: CDR1 ENHRY, CDR2 SYGVKD. The V gene lost 6 bases and the J gene lost 0 bases, with 12 bases spanning the gap. For the CDR3, the DNA is TGTGCCATCAGCGCGGACCGAATCTCTGGAAACACCATATATTTT. This encodes CAISADRISGNTIYF.

This clone was counted only a few times. The V call is TRBV30, the J call TRBJ2-4; the match to TRBD1 covers 10 bases. The V segment lost 0 bases and the J segment 9 bases; nucleotides outside the gene matches: 2. This CDR3 region has 13 residues. Germline V gene lookup returns CDR1 GTSNPN and CDR2 SVGIG (reference sequence). CDR3 nucleotide sequence: TGTGCCTGGAGTGTAGGGACAGGGGCCATTCAGTACTTC. This codes for CAWSVGTGAIQYF.

Only a few counts were recorded for this clone. The chain joins TRBV5-4 to TRBJ1-2; D gene uncertain. There are 15 residues in the CDR3. V was trimmed by 3 bases and J by 5 bases, leaving 17 bases between them. Per germline, CDR1 SGHNT and CDR2 YYREEE (reference sequence). The CDR3 protein is CASSSPPGMGYGYTF. The CDR3 DNA reads TGTGCCAGCAGCTCTCCCCCGGGAATGGGGTATGGCTACACCTTC.

The rearrangement uses TRBV25-1 and TRBJ2-7; D remains ambiguous. The CDR3 has 14 residues. V gave up 4 bases and J gave up 3 bases, with 13 bases separating them. The germline CDR1 and CDR2 sequences are MGHDK and SYGVNS. The CDR3 protein is CASSAPGTVYEQYF. The CDR3 bases are TGTGCCAGCAGTGCACCGGGCACAGTCTACGAGCAGTACTTC.

In its sample, this clone was seen a few times. J is TRBJ1-1 and V is TRBV7-2, with D possibly being TRBD1 (5 bases). The CDR3 is made up of 15 amino acids. Per the germline V gene, CDR1 is SGHTA and CDR2 is FQGNSA. V was trimmed by 6 bases and J by 0 bases, leaving 14 bases between them. The CDR3 DNA reads as TGTGCCAGCAGATACGACCGACAGATGAACACTGAAGCTTTCTTT. Amino acids: CASRYDRQMNTEAFF.

V and J are TRBV13 and TRBJ1-1; D remains unclear. Germline CDR1 PRHDT, CDR2 FYEKMQ (reference sequence). The CDR3 loop spans 13 amino acids. V gave up 5 bases and J gave up 1 base, with 8 bases separating them. Written as DNA, the CDR3 is TGTGCCAGCAGCAGAGACGGGAACACTGAAGCTTTCTTT. It yields the protein CASSRDGNTEAFF.